This TCR beta chain was sequenced in a study of identical twins (dated by TCRdb to 2016 to 2017). Concerning the study at large: To test whether fetal clonotypes persist, the study used deep sequencing on TCR alpha and beta repertoires from monozygotic twins, unrelated adults of various ages, and cord blood. To rule out contamination, the twin experiments were replicated at different times with different library preparation protocols. The investigation overall reported the following: Out-of-frame TCR alpha sequences shared between twins showed an excess of low generation-probability sequences compared with coincidental sharing between unrelated individuals. Out-of-frame TCR alpha sharing in monozygotic twins was systematically underestimated by recombination models, whereas sharing between unrelated individuals was in agreement with the recombination models. Conclusions relied on cross-sectional statistical analysis, since the same donors could not be followed over many years. Excess twin sharing in beta out-of-frame sequences was weaker because fewer shared sequences lowered the signal-to-noise ratio. Zero-insertion analyses could be partly confounded by invariant T cells such as MAIT and iNKT, though diverse VJ usage argued against such confounding for most clonotypes. Fewer insertions were carried by abundant cord blood beta clonotypes, a similar but weaker trend appeared in young adult naive repertoires, and no such trend appeared in memory repertoires.

The library was obtained by 5' RACE. Sequencing relied on an Illumina HiSeq 2000. A universal primer binding site was added through template switching, and the final cDNA carried a unique molecular identifier so that TCR cDNA molecules could be counted accurately. First-strand cDNA for TCR alpha and beta chains was synthesized from specific primers in the conserved constant-segment region. Each cDNA library was double barcoded, with a SMART-Mk sample barcode plus Illumina barcodes, to control for contamination. TruSeq adapter sequences and Illumina sample barcodes were added in two successive PCR steps. The TCR alpha and beta cDNA libraries were sequenced on the Illumina HiSeq platform using custom primers. In the source study's methods: Raw reads were processed with MiGEC to extract unique molecular identifiers, and MiXCR was used to determine CDR3 positions. Recombination models were inferred per individual with the repgenHMM and IGoR tools using an EM algorithm. The tcR package in R was used for shared clonotype analysis, with sharing normalized by the product of cloneset sizes. To study raw recombination without the effects of thymic and clonal selection, out-of-frame nonproductive sequences were analyzed. TCRdb reworked the public reads: Q25 trimming with fastp, MiXCR clone assembly, productive beta chains retained. When rows share a CDR3 protein, they turn into one entry using the most common DNA and genes. TCRdb, not the original authors, processed these V and J calls. The sample table records 650,000 to 750,000 distinct CDR3 sequences; about 20% of these occur just once. The ten largest clones add up to about 4.3% of the sample.

Every donor in the study was a healthy Caucasian. Three pairs of female monozygotic twins, all aged roughly 18 to 29 years, made up the twin cohort. Peripheral blood mononuclear cells were the source from which RNA for the TCR libraries was isolated. Including the terminal cysteine and phenylalanine, the CDR3 comprises 15 residues. Only the CDR3 DNA is retained, 45 bases long and in frame from the first base. The junction carries 17 bases between V and J, which are trimmed by 5 bases and 6 bases respectively. As for this clonotype: Its binding antigen is unknown. Base qualities are not at hand, and no much larger clone is one base apart.

These same data were also listed under a study on T cells expressing NK-cell markers. That second publication adds: Eight donors provided sorted CD3+CD56+NKG2C+, CD3+CD56+NKG2C- and CD3+CD56-NKG2C+ T-cell subsets, whose TCR beta-chain repertoires were profiled. Among the eight sequenced donors, only one was HCMV-seronegative, while the other seven were HCMV-seropositive. To restrict sorting to alphabetaTCR-expressing T cells, an anti-gammadeltaTCR antibody was added in several experiments. In five to seven donors, the dominant CD3+CD56+NKG2C+ clonotypes were among the top 10 CD8+ clonotypes and accounted for roughly 1.0-7.5% of CD8+ T cells. Those dominant clonotypes were again the most abundant among CD3+CD56-NKG2C+ cells in several donors, at about 28.3-65%. It remained unclear whether the expanded NKG2C-expressing T cell clones were specific for HCMV antigens. All eight donors whose samples were sequenced were randomly selected healthy volunteers, three of them men and five women. To determine HCMV serostatus, a commercial ELISA kit was used to detect HCMV-specific IgG in serum. For several donors, bulk peripheral blood T-cell repertoires were additionally sequenced from unsorted PBMC. Reads were demultiplexed and grouped by UMI with MIGEC, and clonotypes were assembled and quantified with MiTCR. Only TCR cDNA sequences supported by at least two reads were kept to exclude erroneous sequences. The tcR package was used for downstream repertoire analysis, and clonotypes were matched across fractions by CDR3 nucleotide sequence plus V segment. VDJmatch was used to annotate antigen specificity against VDJdb, with one amino acid substitution allowed in CDR3.

This receptor was taken from a woman between 18 and 29 years old in good health. The chain joins TRBV12-3 or TRBV12-4 to TRBJ1-5; the best D guess is TRBD1, with 6 bases matching. The sample taken for sequencing was PBMCs. The CDR3 protein: CASSPTGSPGQPQHF. The DNA reads as follows: TGTGCCAGCAGTCCCACAGGGTCACCAGGTCAGCCCCAGCATTTT.